Following are 19 T cell receptor beta chains from one sample sequenced in a study of blood T cells in healthy people across ages. The use of a sample-barcoded 5' primer and a J-beta primer mix characterized a second PCR of roughly 7 to 11 cycles. Using its own MiXCR run on the 5' RACE reads, TCRdb lists one record per CDR3 protein. The sample has more than 700,000 distinct CDR3 sequences, about 46% seen once. The sequenced sample was blood. The receptors here all came from an elderly man in good health.

This clonotype came up a few times. The V and J genes are TRBV12-3 or TRBV12-4 and TRBJ1-5, with no clear D. This CDR3 is built from 13 residues. Trimming removed 3 bases at V and 4 bases at J, with 7 bases between. The CDR3 coding sequence is TGTGCCAGCAGTTTTTGGGGTAATCAGCCCCAGCATTTT. This gives the protein CASSFWGNQPQHF.

This clonotype was observed a few times. The gene calls are TRBV9 and TRBJ2-3; 10 nucleotides agree with TRBD2. Germline lookup yields CDR1 SGDLS and CDR2 YYNGEE. This CDR3 region has 16 residues. The ends lost 0 bases at V and 2 bases at J; junction bases unmatched: 3. The CDR3 loop reads CASSVGTSGFTDTQYF. DNA of the CDR3: TGTGCCAGCAGCGTAGGGACTAGCGGCTTCACAGATACGCAGTATTTT.

For this clonotype: At one of its ends the junction is not consistent with the germline gene, which may arise from a read error. The chain joins TRBV5-1 to TRBJ2-1; D not resolved. CDR1 and CDR2 (germline): SGHRS, YFSETQ. The CDR3 consists of 13 residues. The CDR3 loop is CAGSLQELDEQFF. The CDR3 region has the DNA TGCGCCGGCAGCTTGCAGGAGTTGGATGAGCAGTTCTTC.

A note on this clonotype: A much larger clone differs from this one at a single base, so this may be a read error. The chain links TRBV7-9 to TRBJ2-1; TRBD1 aligns across 9 bases. In germline, CDR1 is SEHNR, CDR2 FQNEAQ (reference sequence). The CDR3 runs 13 residues. Here the CDR3 DNA reads TGTGCCGGCAGCGTGGGACAGGGCTATGAGCAGTTCTTC. Translation: CAGSVGQGYEQFF.

In the case of this clonotype: A much larger clone lies one base from this, so it may be a read error. The chain employs TRBV7-9 and TRBJ2-1; 7 bases align to TRBD2. This CDR3 has 14 amino acids. CDR1 and CDR2 from the germline V gene are SEHNR and FQNEAQ (reference sequence). The ends lost 5 bases at V and 10 bases at J; junction bases unmatched: 11. The CDR3 is CASSQPRLAGEQFF. The CDR3 nucleotides read TGTGCCAGCAGCCAACCACGACTAGCAGGCGAGCAGTTCTTC.

The genes are TRBV4-2 and TRBJ2-4; possible D gene TRBD1, 6 bases. CDR1 and CDR2 (germline): LGHNA, YNFKEQ. V gave up 3 bases and J gave up 0 bases, with 15 bases separating them. The CDR3 sequence is 17 residues long. CDR3 bases: TGTGCCAGCAGCCAGCAGTCACAGGGCCAAGCCAAAAACATTCAGTACTTC. Translated: CASSQQSQGQAKNIQYF.

The chain uses TRBV12-3 or TRBV12-4 and TRBJ2-1; D ambiguous. The CDR3 spans 15 residues. V was cut by 3 bases and J by 3 bases, with 12 bases left in between. The CDR3: CASSFGRAYYNEQFF. The CDR3, as DNA: TGTGCCAGCAGTTTCGGACGAGCTTACTACAATGAGCAGTTCTTC.

V is TRBV29-1 and J is TRBJ1-1; D gene unclear. Per germline, CDR1 SQVTM and CDR2 ANQGSEA. CDR3 length: 12 amino acids. Trimming shortened V by 6 bases and J by 2 bases, and 10 bases separated the two germline ends. DNA for the CDR3: TGCAGCGTGACCAGGTCAAACACTGAAGCTTTCTTT. Residues: CSVTRSNTEAFF.

The CDR3 nucleotides are TGCAGCGTTGAAGCGAAAAGGGGCGGGAGTTTGGACGAGCAGTACTTC. The encoded protein is CSVEAKRGGSLDEQYF. This chain joins TRBV29-1 and TRBJ2-5; 7 bases align to TRBD2. The DNA end is a closer match to TRBJ2-7, so the J assignment may be wrong. The CDR3 runs to 16 residues. CDR1 and CDR2 from the germline V gene are SQVTM and ANQGSEA.

This chain connects TRBV20-1 to TRBJ2-5; D is unresolved. The V end lost 5 bases, the J end lost 5 bases, and 9 bases lay between the germline ends. Germline CDR1 is DFQATT and CDR2 is SNEGSKA (reference sequence). This CDR3 has 11 amino acids. The CDR3 region is CSAGVRETQYF. CDR3 nucleotides: TGCAGTGCTGGAGTGAGGGAGACCCAGTACTTC.

In this sample, this clonotype turned up a few times. The chain links TRBV24-1 to TRBJ2-1; perhaps TRBD2 as D (6 bases). Germline CDR1 and CDR2: KGHDR and SFDVKD. V dropped 4 bases and J dropped 8 bases, with 17 bases sitting between them. The CDR3 consists of 15 residues. The CDR3 loop reads CATSDPGTSVHEQFF. DNA of the CDR3: TGTGCCACCAGTGACCCGGGGACTTCAGTACATGAGCAGTTCTTC.

This clonotype has just a few counts. This sequence joins TRBV5-1 and TRBJ2-7, with D tentatively TRBD1 or TRBD2 (5 bases each). The J call may not be correct, given that the DNA end is closer to TRBJ2-5. The CDR3 loop spans 17 amino acids. Germline loops: CDR1 SGHRS, CDR2 YFSETQ. For the CDR3, the DNA is TGCGCCAGCAGCTTGGGGGGGAGTAGCGAGATCCAAGAGACCCAGTACTTC. This sequence encodes CASSLGGSSEIQETQYF.

The chain is built from TRBV28 and TRBJ2-5, with 8 positions matching TRBD1. CDR3 size: 14 residues. J gave up 7 bases and V 6 bases, and 10 bases lay outside the gene matches. CDR1 and CDR2 from the germline V gene are MDHEN and SYDVKM. The CDR3 reads CASRRTGYEWTQYF. The CDR3 bases are TGTGCCAGCAGACGGACAGGGTACGAATGGACCCAGTACTTC.

This clonotype was seen only once. This chain uses TRBV20-1 with TRBJ2-5; no firm D call. The CDR3 is made up of 15 amino acids. V lost 6 bases and J 2 bases, leaving 19 bases between the germline ends. Germline assignment: CDR1 DFQATT and CDR2 SNEGSKA (reference sequence). The CDR3 sequence: CSAPISGYGQETQYF. The CDR3 DNA reads as TGCAGTGCCCCGATCTCCGGGTACGGGCAAGAGACCCAGTACTTC.

This clonotype was detected only a few times. This rearrangement joins TRBV5-1 to TRBJ2-5; 12 bases line up with TRBD2. After removal of 4 bases from V and 7 bases from J, the junction contained 8 bases not matched to a gene. Germline V lookup: CDR1 SGHRS, CDR2 YFSETQ. The CDR3 covers 15 residues. This CDR3 is CASSPTSGSDGTQYF. As DNA, the CDR3 is TGCGCCAGCAGCCCGACTAGCGGGAGTGATGGGACCCAGTACTTC. Full variable domain (remainder filled in from reference TRBV5-1 and TRBJ2-5): KAGVTQTPRYLIKTRGQQVTLSCSPISGHRSVSWYQQTPGQGLQFLFEYFSETQRNKGNFPGRFSGRQFSNSRSEMNVSTLELGDSALYLCASSPTSGSDGTQYFGPGTRLLVL.

The CDR3, as DNA: TGTGCCAGCAGCTTAATGTCAGGGCCAGATACGCAGTATTTT. As protein: CASSLMSGPDTQYF. V usage is TRBV7-8 and J usage is TRBJ2-3, with D perhaps TRBD1 (5 bases). CDR1 is SGHVS and CDR2 is FQNEAQ in the germline V gene. The V and J ends lost 2 bases and 4 bases respectively, with 10 bases between them. CDR3 size: 14 residues.

This clonotype was counted once. CDR3 sequence reads: CASSGAGRAGGYTF. The CDR3 DNA reads as TGCGCCAGCAGTGGAGCAGGGCGGGCGGGGGGCTACACCTTC. V is TRBV10-2 and J is TRBJ1-2, with D possibly being TRBD1 (5 bases). The germline V gene encodes CDR1 WSHSY and CDR2 SAAADI. This CDR3 is 14 amino acids long. V dropped 4 bases and J dropped 8 bases, with 17 bases sitting between them.

This clonotype was detected a few times. The chain uses TRBV28 and TRBJ2-7; 12 bases fit TRBD1. Germline values: CDR1 MDHEN, CDR2 SYDVKM. The CDR3 runs 16 residues. The trim removed 1 base at V and 7 bases at J, leaving 8 bases unmatched. CDR3 sequence: CASSLLFGTGGREQYF. CDR3 bases: TGTGCCAGCAGTTTATTGTTCGGGACAGGGGGCAGGGAGCAGTACTTC.

A note on this clonotype: Mismatch with germline at one junction end may stem from a read error. This chain links TRBV30 with TRBJ2-1; the D gene is possibly TRBD1 (5 bases). Germline V gene data show CDR1 as GTSNPN and CDR2 as SVGIG (reference sequence). The CDR3 sequence is 15 residues long. The CDR3 sequence: CAWSVGWQGTETQFF. The CDR3 DNA reads as TGTGCCTGGAGTGTAGGTTGGCAGGGAACAGAGACCCAGTTCTTT.